This TCR beta chain comes out of a study of ipilimumab plus nivolumab after autologous stem cell transplantation. The wider study: The myeloma group: high-risk transplant-naive, or relapse within 3 years after first autologous transplant.

V was cut by 4 bases and J by 3 bases, with 20 bases left in between. Germline-derived CDR1 and CDR2 are SGHTS and YDEGEE. The CDR3 is 17 amino acids. Method: immunoSEQ multiplex PCR; TCRdb's copy keeps in-frame clones and lacks some. The table records some 43,000 clones, approximately 90% of them present only once. Ipilimumab, 1 mg/kg, started 14 to 28 days after autologous transplant. The TCR originated in a male donor with multiple myeloma. The chain combines TRBV5-8 with TRBJ1-5; no clear D. The sequenced sample was PBMCs, obtained in a trial of ipilimumab plus nivolumab as post-transplant consolidation. In DNA form, the CDR3 reads TGTGCCAGCAGCGGCTCCCTGGCCGACACCTTCAATCAGCCCCAGCATTTT. Protein: CASSGSLADTFNQPQHF.